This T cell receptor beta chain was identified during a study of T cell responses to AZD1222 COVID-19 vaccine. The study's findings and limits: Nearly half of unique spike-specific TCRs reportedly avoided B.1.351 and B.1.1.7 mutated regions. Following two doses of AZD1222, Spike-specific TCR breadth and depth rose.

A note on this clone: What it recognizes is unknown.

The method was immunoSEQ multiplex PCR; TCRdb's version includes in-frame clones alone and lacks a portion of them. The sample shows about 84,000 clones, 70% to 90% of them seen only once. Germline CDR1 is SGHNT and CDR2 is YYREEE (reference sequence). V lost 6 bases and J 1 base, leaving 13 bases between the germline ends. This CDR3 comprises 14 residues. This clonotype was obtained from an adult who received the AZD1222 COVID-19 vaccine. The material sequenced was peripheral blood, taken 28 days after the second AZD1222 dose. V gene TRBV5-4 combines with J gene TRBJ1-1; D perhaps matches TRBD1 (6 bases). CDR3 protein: CASTLQGPNTEAFF. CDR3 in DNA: TGTGCCAGCACCTTACAGGGCCCGAACACTGAAGCTTTCTTT.